This TCR beta chain originates from a study of vaccination and CD4 T cells after COVID-19. At the Johns Hopkins FTIC core, DNA taken from cultured CD4+ T cells was sequenced by way of the Oncomine TCR Beta short-read assay. TCRdb re-analysed the PCR reads in MiXCR, keeping a single row per CDR3 protein. The sample yields 16,000 or so distinct CDR3 sequences, around 75% seen once. Treatment noted: approximately 9-day PBMC culture with coronavirus spike peptide pools or control peptides (ViraFEST assay). As for this clonotype: Its antigen is still unknown.

Germline values: CDR1 MNHNS, CDR2 SASEGT. The CDR3 extends over 17 amino acids. With 8 bases removed from V and 0 bases from J, the gap between germline ends came to 17 bases. Source: CD4+ T cells from blood, cultured in vitro, taken after SARS-CoV-2 vaccination. The TCR was taken from a human donor who received a COVID-19 vaccine. This rearrangement joins TRBV6-1 to TRBJ2-6; TRBD2 might be the D (5 bases). The CDR3 DNA reads TGTGCCAGCGGATCCTCGGGGAGACTCTCTGGGGCCAACGTCCTGACTTTC. Protein: CASGSSGRLSGANVLTF.